The clone carrying this TCR beta chain came up once. The entry originates in a study of shared clonotypes between healthy human individuals. Assay used: immunoSEQ multiplex PCR; TCRdb lists only in-frame clones, some missing. The profile covers roughly 2.2 million clones, with approximately 93% appearing a single time and 0.39% taken by the ten largest. From germline, CDR1 is MNHNY and CDR2 SVGAGI (reference sequence). V lost 4 bases to trimming and J lost 11 bases; unmatched junction nucleotides: 12. The CDR3 contains 15 residues. This rearrangement joins TRBV6-6 to TRBJ1-5; 9 bases map to TRBD1. This receptor was taken from a man between 18 and 35 years old in good health. Some clones in this sample may be carry-over from other donors' samples. Source material: naive CD4+ T cells from PBMCs. Subset noted: CD45RA+ positively selected. Here the CDR3 DNA reads TGTGCCAGCAGTTCCGGGACAGGGATCCTGGGGGCCCAGCATTTT. Translated: CASSSGTGILGAQHF.